This T cell receptor beta chain was sequenced in a study of metastatic and nonmetastatic thyroid tumors. On the study more broadly: Repertoire comparisons spanned blood and tumor or nodule tissue from malignant and benign thyroid patients.

Patients underwent thyroid surgery, and none had received any treatment before it. Original data processing: What underpinned the distant-metastasis classifier for papillary thyroid cancer was the set of CDR3 differences across clinicopathological groups. TCRdb reprocessed the PCR reads via MiXCR. The V and J calls and clone size come from TCRdb's table, not from the authors' own analysis. The profile shows 27,000 or so clones, around a sixth of them singletons. Findings and limits, study-wide: Reported TCR beta diversity, measured in blood and tumor, was significantly higher for malignant thyroid tumors than for benign nodules.

The V end was cut by 6 bases, the J end by 6 bases, with 15 bases between. Germline V gene sequence: CDR1 LGHDT, CDR2 YNNKEL (reference sequence). CDR3 size: 14 residues. This clone was found many times. No antigen is known for it. The chain recombines TRBV3-1 with TRBJ2-1; D gene uncertain. Material: blood. The source of this sequence is a male donor with papillary thyroid cancer or a benign thyroid nodule (not recorded which). Some clones in this sample may be carry-over from other donors' samples. The CDR3 DNA follows: TGTGCCAGCAGTCCAAGAGCTTGGGCCAATGAGCAGTTCTTC. This gives the protein CASSPRAWANEQFF.